This T cell receptor beta chain was documented in a study of T cells in tuberculosis. Study background: In South Africa, adults with active tuberculosis were compared with IGRA-negative and latently infected IGRA-positive adolescents.

Comment on this clone: The antigen remains undetermined.

V dropped 5 bases and J dropped 6 bases, with 11 bases sitting between them. CDR1 is MNHEY, CDR2 SMNVEV, per germline (reference sequence). This CDR3 has 12 amino acids. The study, taken as a whole, reports: Active tuberculosis patients had shorter CDR3-alpha; the beta difference was nonsignificant. GEM motif frequencies gave 55% to 75% accuracy; the GMM repertoire gave approximately 90%.

The method was immunoSEQ multiplex PCR; TCRdb's version includes in-frame clones alone and lacks a portion of them. The sample lists around 45,000 clones; 90% to 95% were seen once. What was sequenced was PBMCs. This clonotype was sampled from a donor between 5 and 29 years old with latent tuberculosis or without tuberculosis infection. Some clones in this sample may be carry-over from other donors' samples. This sequence joins TRBV27 and TRBJ2-7; TRBD1 might be the D (6 bases). The CDR3 sequence is CASSMGAREQYF. The DNA of the CDR3 is TGTGCCAGCAGTATGGGGGCCCGCGAGCAGTACTTC.